This T cell receptor beta chain was found in a study of T-cell reconstitution after alpha-beta-depleted transplantation in children (dated by TCRdb to about 2016). Regarding the complete study: Using TCR repertoire profiling, the study followed T-cell immune reconstitution in a quantitative way in children after TCRalphabeta/CD19-depleted allogeneic hematopoietic cell transplantation.

Regarding this clonotype: This clone's antigen is unknown. Base qualities are not provided; no much larger clone lies one nucleotide away.

This specimen's treatment or condition label, per the study, means: allogeneic hematopoietic cell transplantation with graft depleted of TCRalphabeta T cells and CD19 B cells. The transplant recipients were children given TCRalphabeta/CD19-depleted allogeneic hematopoietic cell grafts. The paper's findings and limits, for the study overall: Apparently early alphabetaT-cell count recovery about two months after transplant reportedly relied on only several hundred rapidly expanded clones derived from non-depleted graft cells. The frequencies of hyperexpanded clones fell over the following months, and after one year, T-cell counts and TCRbeta diversity were mostly attributed to newly produced T cells. The high TCRbeta diversity at day 60 in some patients was ascribed to recipient T cells and intrathymic progenitors that had survived conditioning.

The library was prepared using PCR. Sequenced using an Illumina HiSeq 2500. TCR library preparation used molecular barcoding, with unique molecular identifiers applied to normalize quantification of the TCRbeta repertoire. Through fastp at Q25 and MiXCR, TCRdb rebuilt clones from the public reads, retaining in-frame beta chains. Here each entry gathers all rows of one CDR3 protein and keeps the most common genes and DNA. This sample gives about 510,000 distinct CDR3 sequences in total; roughly 10% of them show up just once. 11% to 15% of the sample is held by the ten biggest clonotypes. The germline V gene supplies CDR1 SGHTA and CDR2 FQGNSA. From cysteine to phenylalanine, the CDR3 is 17 amino acids long. Only CDR3 DNA remains: 51 bases, in frame from the first base. V loses 6 bases of germline sequence and J loses 0 bases, and the interval between the two ends is 15 bases.

The TCR originated in a female patient between 2 and 15 years old who had a stem cell transplant for aplastic anemia, so the T cells may come from the graft donor. In this chain, TRBV7-2 is recombined with TRBJ2-6, with TRBD2 tentatively as D gene (6 bases match). The source material was PBMCs, mostly from graft donor cells, sampled 180 days after TCRalphabeta/CD19-depleted stem cell transplant. In nucleotides, the sequence is TGTGCCAGCAGATTGTTGGGACTGTACTCTGGGGCCAACGTCCTGACTTTC. This codes for CASRLLGLYSGANVLTF. Joined to the reference TRBV7-2 and TRBJ2-6 proteins, this CDR3 gives the full variable domain: GAGVSQSPSNKVTEKGKDVELRCDPISGHTALYWYRQSLGQGLEFLIYFQGNSAPDKSGLPSDRFSAERTGGSVSTLTIQRTQQEDSAVYLCASRLLGLYSGANVLTFGAGSRLTVL.